One T cell receptor beta chain is described in this entry. Its antigen is unknown. Treatment noted: roughly 10-day PBMC culture with coronavirus spike peptide pools or control peptides (ViraFEST assay). The data were obtained in a study of vaccination and CD4 T cells after COVID-19. The study sequenced cultured CD4+ T cell DNA using the Oncomine TCR Beta short-read assay. A single record per CDR3 protein comes from TCRdb applying MiXCR to the PCR reads. The sample holds around 20,000 distinct CDR3 sequences; 44% are singletons and the top ten take 26%. The CDR3 is 16 residues long. Trimming cost V 1 base and J 3 bases, with 16 bases left between them.

The starting material was CD4+ T cells from blood, cultured in vitro, obtained before SARS-CoV-2 vaccination. This sequence originates from a human donor who had recovered from COVID-19. The chain employs TRBV23-1 and TRBJ2-7; D remains unclear. TRBV23-1 is an open reading frame whose function is uncertain. The CDR3 DNA follows: TGCGCCAGCAGTCAATTCCAGTCCCTCGGATACTACGAGCAGTACTTC. Translated: CASSQFQSLGYYEQYF.